The 16 T cell receptor beta chains presented below share a single source sample, sequenced in a study of T-cell memory formation after mild COVID-19 (dated by TCRdb to about 2021). The receptor library was made with 5' RACE. This sample was sequenced with an Illumina NovaSeq 6000. TCRdb cleaned the public reads at Q25 with fastp, built clones with MiXCR and kept in-frame beta chains. Identical CDR3 proteins give one entry, which carries the most common genes and DNA. Present in this sample are roughly 250,000 distinct CDR3 sequences, about a sixth of which were seen just once. 3.5% of the sample comes from the top ten. The sequenced material came from PBMCs or a T cell subset sorted from them (not recorded which). These receptors originate from a man aged 18 to 35 who had mild COVID-19 (a few samples of this study predate the infection). The sample titles of this study are shuffled in the database, so cell type and time point are left out; the donor was told from shared clones.

This clonotype appeared a few times. The chain is built from TRBV20-1 and TRBJ2-6; 9 bases align to TRBD2. CDR3 length: 18 amino acids. Germline assignment: CDR1 DFQATT and CDR2 SNEGSKA (reference sequence). V lost 5 bases, J lost 0 bases, and 11 bases stayed unmatched. The CDR3 protein is CSAPPAGGASSGANVLTF. CDR3 in DNA: TGCAGTGCTCCCCCGGCGGGGGGGGCGAGCTCTGGGGCCAACGTCCTGACTTTC.

This clonotype was picked up a small number of times. The chain is built from TRBV4-1 and TRBJ1-3; the D is unclear. The CDR3 extends over 15 amino acids. Looked up from germline, CDR1 is MGHRA and CDR2 is YSYEKL. V dropped 3 bases and J dropped 0 bases, with 9 bases sitting between them. CDR3 region: CASSQPRDSGNTIYF. The CDR3 DNA reads as TGCGCCAGCAGCCAGCCGAGGGACTCTGGAAACACCATATATTTT.

This clonotype was observed a handful of times. The rearrangement joins TRBV6-1 to TRBJ2-7; D is perhaps TRBD1 (9 bases). V lost 7 bases, J lost 7 bases, and 20 bases lay in between. The CDR3 extends over 14 amino acids. Germline CDR1 and CDR2: MNHNS and SASEGT. The CDR3 DNA sequence: TGTGCCAGCACCCGGGGGGGGACAGGGATTGAGCAGTACTTC. This sequence encodes CASTRGGTGIEQYF.

This sequence joins TRBV10-3 and TRBJ1-2; 9 nucleotides align to TRBD1. V lost 0 bases, J lost 7 bases, and 9 bases stayed unmatched. This CDR3 region has 16 residues. Germline V lookup: CDR1 ENHRY, CDR2 SYGVKD. CDR3 nucleotide sequence: TGTGCCATCAGTGAGTCCGATGGACAGGGGAGTGGTGGCTACACCTTC. Translation gives CAISESDGQGSGGYTF.

The chain joins TRBV5-1 to TRBJ1-2; perhaps TRBD1 as D (6 bases). Trimming pared 4 bases from V and 8 bases from J, leaving 12 bases between. This CDR3 contains 12 residues. Germline-derived CDR1 and CDR2 are SGHRS and YFSETQ. The CDR3 region is CASSPGAVGYTF. The CDR3 DNA is TGCGCCAGCAGCCCGGGGGCGGTGGGCTACACCTTC.

This clonotype was seen a few times. This chain links TRBV4-1 with TRBJ2-3; the D is unclear. Germline CDR1 and CDR2: MGHRA and YSYEKL. The CDR3 is 14 amino acids. V lost 2 bases and J 5 bases, leaving 11 bases between the germline ends. The CDR3 loop reads CASSQYSVGDTQYF. The CDR3 DNA reads TGCGCCAGCAGCCAATACAGCGTGGGAGATACGCAGTATTTT.

This clonotype was seen more than once but under ten times. V is TRBV5-1 and J is TRBJ2-3; TRBD2 matches at 10 bases. The V and J ends lost 3 bases and 2 bases, in that order; junction bases with no gene match: 6. Germline-derived CDR1 and CDR2 are SGHRS and YFSETQ. The CDR3 length is 16 residues. This CDR3 reads CASSSSAGGLTDTQYF. As DNA, the CDR3 is TGCGCCAGCAGCTCTTCAGCGGGGGGGCTCACAGATACGCAGTATTTT.

This clonotype was counted between two and nine times. The rearrangement links TRBV11-2 to TRBJ2-5; 11 nucleotides line up with TRBD2. CDR1 and CDR2 from the germline V gene are SGHAT and FQNNGV. With V trimmed by 6 bases and J by 0 bases, 6 bases remained unmatched. This CDR3 spans 16 amino acids. The CDR3 sequence is CASRRPGLADQETQYF. DNA of the CDR3: TGTGCCAGCAGAAGACCGGGACTAGCGGACCAAGAGACCCAGTACTTC. Supplemented by reference TRBV11-2 and TRBJ2-5, the full variable domain reads EAGVAQSPRYKIIEKRQSVAFWCNPISGHATLYWYQQILGQGPKLLIQFQNNGVVDDSQLPKDRFSAERLKGVDSTLKIQPAKLEDSAVYLCASRRPGLADQETQYFGPGTRLLVL.

On this clonotype: A junction end diverges from the germline sequence, so it may reflect a read error. The rearrangement uses TRBV4-3 and TRBJ2-1; 8 bases match TRBD1. Germline assignment: CDR1 LGHNA and CDR2 YSLEER. CDR3 length: 15 amino acids. The CDR3, as DNA: TGCGCCAGCAGCCAAGATGGGACAGGAGACAATGTGCAGTTCTTC. It specifies CASSQDGTGDNVQFF.

In its sample, this clonotype was seen a few times. This rearrangement joins TRBV6-5 to TRBJ2-7; possible D gene TRBD2, 5 bases. The CDR3 consists of 12 residues. Trimming cost V 10 bases and J 4 bases, with 14 bases left between them. Germline lookup yields CDR1 MNHEY and CDR2 SVGAGI. CDR3 region: CATEGAGYEQYF. The CDR3, as DNA: TGTGCCACCGAGGGCGCTGGGTACGAGCAGTACTTC.

The chain combines TRBV5-1 with TRBJ2-2, with TRBD2 identical over 8 bases. There are 16 residues in the CDR3. Germline V CDR1 and CDR2: SGHRS, YFSETQ. J lost 1 base, V lost 6 bases, and 8 bases had no gene match. CDR3 residues: CASNPTLAGNTGELFF. CDR3 nucleotide sequence: TGCGCCAGCAACCCGACGCTAGCGGGGAACACCGGGGAGCTGTTTTTT.

The genes are TRBV10-3 and TRBJ2-5, with D possibly being TRBD2 (6 bases). Looked up from germline, CDR1 is ENHRY and CDR2 is SYGVKD. V lost 4 bases and J lost 2, with 11 bases in between. The CDR3 has 14 residues. CDR3 sequence reads: CAISVRGTQETQYF. The CDR3 coding sequence is TGTGCCATCAGTGTACGGGGGACGCAAGAGACCCAGTACTTC.

This clonotype was counted a few times. This chain joins TRBV7-9 and TRBJ2-2; possibly TRBD1 for D (6 bases). V lost 4 bases and J lost 7, with 13 bases in between. The CDR3 covers 14 residues. Germline V gives CDR1 SEHNR, CDR2 FQNEAQ (reference sequence). The CDR3 bases are TGTGCCAGCAGCTCTCTCAGGGGTAACGGGGAGCTGTTTTTT. Its translation: CASSSLRGNGELFF.

The gene calls are TRBV7-2 and TRBJ2-1; tentatively, D is TRBD2 (5 bases). The V and J ends lost 1 base and 2 bases respectively, with 21 bases between them. The germline V gene has CDR1 SGHTA and CDR2 FQGNSA. The CDR3 covers 19 residues. The CDR3, as DNA: TGTGCCAGCAGCTTAGAGGGCTGGATAGGACGGGGTGCCTACAATGAGCAGTTCTTC. As protein: CASSLEGWIGRGAYNEQFF.

The chain couples TRBV4-3 to TRBJ2-1, with D unresolved. Trimming cost V 0 bases and J 7 bases, with 10 bases left between them. CDR3 length: 14 amino acids. Germline V gene data show CDR1 as LGHNA and CDR2 as YSLEER. CDR3 DNA sequence: TGCGCCAGCAGCCAAGATATAAGGGTAAATGAGCAGTTCTTC. Translation gives CASSQDIRVNEQFF.

The V call is TRBV20-1, the J call TRBJ1-6; D gene unclear. Between the trimmed V and J ends, which lost 6 bases and 9 bases, there was a span of 24 bases. Per germline, CDR1 DFQATT and CDR2 SNEGSKA (reference sequence). This CDR3 contains 16 residues. CDR3 in DNA: TGCAGTGCAGTTCTCATTCAGGTTCGCCTAATTTCACCCCTCCACTTT. This sequence encodes CSAVLIQVRLISPLHF.